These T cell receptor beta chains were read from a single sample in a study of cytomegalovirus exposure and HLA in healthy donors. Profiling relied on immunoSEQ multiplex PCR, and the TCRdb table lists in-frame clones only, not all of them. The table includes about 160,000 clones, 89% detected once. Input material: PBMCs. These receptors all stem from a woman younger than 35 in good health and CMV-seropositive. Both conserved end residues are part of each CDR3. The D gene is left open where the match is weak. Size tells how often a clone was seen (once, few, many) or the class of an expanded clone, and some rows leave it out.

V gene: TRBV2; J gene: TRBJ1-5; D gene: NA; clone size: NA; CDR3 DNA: TGTGCCAGCAGTGAAGACAGGGATCAGCCCCAGCATTTT; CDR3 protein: CASSEDRDQPQHF
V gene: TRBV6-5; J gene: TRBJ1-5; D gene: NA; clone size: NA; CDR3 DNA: TGTGCCAGCAGTTACTCGAACAGGCCAAATCAGCCCCAGCATTTT; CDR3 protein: CASSYSNRPNQPQHF
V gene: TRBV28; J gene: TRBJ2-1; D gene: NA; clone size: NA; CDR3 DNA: TGTGCCAGCACTAGCGTGAGGGATGAGCAGTTCTTC; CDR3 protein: CASTSVRDEQFF
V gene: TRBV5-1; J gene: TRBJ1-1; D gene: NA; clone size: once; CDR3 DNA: TGCGCCAGCAGCTTGACAGGGCAGGCTGAAGCTTTCTTT; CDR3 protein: CASSLTGQAEAFF
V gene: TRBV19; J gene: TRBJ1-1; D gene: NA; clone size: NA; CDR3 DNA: TGTGCCAGTAGTACAACGACCGGGGCTGAAGCTTTCTTT; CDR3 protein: CASSTTTGAEAFF
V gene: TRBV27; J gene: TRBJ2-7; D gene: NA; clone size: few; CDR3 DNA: TGTGCCAGCAGGGGACTCAGGGTAAGCTCCTACGAGCAGTACTTC; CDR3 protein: CASRGLRVSSYEQYF
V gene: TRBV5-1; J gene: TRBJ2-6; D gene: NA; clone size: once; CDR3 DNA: TGCGCCAGCAGAGACAGAGTAGGTGGGGCCAACGTCCTGACTTTC; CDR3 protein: CASRDRVGGANVLTF
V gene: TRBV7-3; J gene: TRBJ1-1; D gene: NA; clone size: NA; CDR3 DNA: TGTGCCAGCAGCTTGACAGTGAACACTGAAGCTTTCTTT; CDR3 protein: CASSLTVNTEAFF
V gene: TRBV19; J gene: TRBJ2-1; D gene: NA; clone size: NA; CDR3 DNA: TGTGCCAGTAGTCCCACCTCCGCTAGCGATGAGCAGTTCTTC; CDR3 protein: CASSPTSASDEQFF
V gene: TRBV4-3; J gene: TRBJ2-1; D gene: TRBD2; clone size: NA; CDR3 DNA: TGCGCCAGCAGCCTGGATCTAGCGGGAGCTGAGCAGTTCTTC; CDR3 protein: CASSLDLAGAEQFF
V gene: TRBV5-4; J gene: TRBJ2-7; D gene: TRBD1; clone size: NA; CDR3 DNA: TGTGCCAGCAGCTTGGGGGGGACAGGGTACGAGCAGTACTTC; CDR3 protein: CASSLGGTGYEQYF
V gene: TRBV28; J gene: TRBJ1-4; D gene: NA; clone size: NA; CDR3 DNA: TGTGCCAGCAGTTCCCTGGGGGGGGGAGGTGATGAAAAACTGTTTTTT; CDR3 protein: CASSSLGGGGDEKLFF
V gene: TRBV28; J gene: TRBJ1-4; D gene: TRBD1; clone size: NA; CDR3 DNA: TGTGCCAGTATAGCGGGGGGACAGCCTCCTAATGAAAAACTGTTTTTT; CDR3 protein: CASIAGGQPPNEKLFF
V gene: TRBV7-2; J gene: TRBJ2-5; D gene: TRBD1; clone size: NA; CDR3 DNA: TGTGCCAGCCGGACAGGGCGAACCCAGTACTTC; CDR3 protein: CASRTGRTQYF
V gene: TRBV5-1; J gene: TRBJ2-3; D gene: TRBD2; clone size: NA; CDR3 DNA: TGCGCCAGCAGCCGACTAGCTACTGGAGATACGCAGTATTTT; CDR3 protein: CASSRLATGDTQYF
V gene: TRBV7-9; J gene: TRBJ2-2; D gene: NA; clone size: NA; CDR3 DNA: TGTGCCAGCAGTTATTTCACCGGGGAGCTGTTTTTT; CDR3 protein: CASSYFTGELFF
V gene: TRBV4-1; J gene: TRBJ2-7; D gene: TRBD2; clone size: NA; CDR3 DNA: TGCGCCAGCAGCCAACCCCCCCGACTAGCGGGAGGGCCCGAGCAGTACTTC; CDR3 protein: CASSQPPRLAGGPEQYF
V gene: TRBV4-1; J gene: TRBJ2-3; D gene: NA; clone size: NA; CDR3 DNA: TGCGCCAGTAGGGACACCAACACAGATACGCAGTATTTT; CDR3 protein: CASRDTNTDTQYF
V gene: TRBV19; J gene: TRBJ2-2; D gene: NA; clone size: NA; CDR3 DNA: TGTGCCACCGCAAGTAGTACCGGGGAGCTGTTTTTT; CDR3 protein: CATASSTGELFF
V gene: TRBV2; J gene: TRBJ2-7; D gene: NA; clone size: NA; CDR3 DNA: TGTGCCAGCAGTGAAACCGGGATGGGCGGTTACGAGCAGTACTTC; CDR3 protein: CASSETGMGGYEQYF
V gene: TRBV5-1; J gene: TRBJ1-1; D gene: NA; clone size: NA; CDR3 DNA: TGCGCCAGCAGCTTGGCCGGCAGGGGGAACACTGAAGCTTTCTTT; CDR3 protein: CASSLAGRGNTEAFF
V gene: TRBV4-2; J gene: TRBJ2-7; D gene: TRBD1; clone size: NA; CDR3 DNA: TGTGCCAGCAGCCGGGGGACAGGGATCGAGCAGTACTTC; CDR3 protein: CASSRGTGIEQYF
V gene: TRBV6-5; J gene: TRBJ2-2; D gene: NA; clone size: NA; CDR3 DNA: TGTGCCAGCAGTTACGGGGGCGCCGGGGAGCTGTTTTTT; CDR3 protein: CASSYGGAGELFF
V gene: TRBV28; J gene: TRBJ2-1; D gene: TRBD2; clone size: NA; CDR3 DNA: TGTGCCAGCAGTTTACGTCTAGCGGGGACTGAGCAGTTCTTC; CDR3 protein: CASSLRLAGTEQFF
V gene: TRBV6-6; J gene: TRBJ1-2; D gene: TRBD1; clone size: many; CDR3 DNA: TGTGCCAGCAGTGACTCGGACAGGGGCCGTGGCTACACCTTC; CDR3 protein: CASSDSDRGRGYTF
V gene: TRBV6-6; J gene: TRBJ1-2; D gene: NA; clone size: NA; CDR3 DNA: TGTGCCAGCAGTGACCGATTGAGGGATGGCTACACCTTC; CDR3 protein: CASSDRLRDGYTF
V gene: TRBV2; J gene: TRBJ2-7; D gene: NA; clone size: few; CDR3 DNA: TGTGCCAGCGGGCTAATTCCCTACGAGCAGTACTTC; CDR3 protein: CASGLIPYEQYF
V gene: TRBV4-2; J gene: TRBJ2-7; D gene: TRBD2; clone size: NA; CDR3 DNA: TGTGCCAGCAGCCTGCTAGCGGGAGGTGACTACGAGCAGTACTTC; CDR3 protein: CASSLLAGGDYEQYF
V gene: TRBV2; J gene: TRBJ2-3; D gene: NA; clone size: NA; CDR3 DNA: TGTGCCAGCAGTGAAGCCAGCGGTGCTAGCACAGATACGCAGTATTTT; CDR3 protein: CASSEASGASTDTQYF
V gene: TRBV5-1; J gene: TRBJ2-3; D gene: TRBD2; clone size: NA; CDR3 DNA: TGCGCCAGCCTACTAGCGGGGGCGGGAGATACGCAGTATTTT; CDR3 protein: CASLLAGAGDTQYF
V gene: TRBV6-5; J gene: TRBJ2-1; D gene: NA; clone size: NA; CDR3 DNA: TGTGCCAGCAGTTCGGCGGGAATGTACAATGAGCAGTTCTTC; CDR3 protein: CASSSAGMYNEQFF
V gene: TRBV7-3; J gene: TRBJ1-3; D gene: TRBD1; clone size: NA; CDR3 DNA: TGTGCCAGCAGCTTAACGGGACAGGGGTCTGGAAACACCATATATTTT; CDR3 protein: CASSLTGQGSGNTIYF
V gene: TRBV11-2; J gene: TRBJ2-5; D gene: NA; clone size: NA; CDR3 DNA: TGTGCCAGCAGCTTCCACAAAGAGACCCAGTACTTC; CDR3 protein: CASSFHKETQYF
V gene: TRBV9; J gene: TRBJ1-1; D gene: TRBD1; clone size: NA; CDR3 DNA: TGTGCCAGCAGCGTGTCCGGGACAGGGAACACTGAAGCTTTCTTT; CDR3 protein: CASSVSGTGNTEAFF
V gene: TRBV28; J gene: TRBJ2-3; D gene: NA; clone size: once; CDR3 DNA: TGTGCCAGCAGTTTTAGTCCAATCACAGATACGCAGTATTTT; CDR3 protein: CASSFSPITDTQYF
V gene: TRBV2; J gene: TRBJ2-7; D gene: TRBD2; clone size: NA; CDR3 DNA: TGTGCCAGCATAAGGACTAGAGACTACGAGCAGTACTTC; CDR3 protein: CASIRTRDYEQYF
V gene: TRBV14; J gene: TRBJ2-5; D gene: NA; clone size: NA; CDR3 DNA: TGTGCCAGCAGCCAAGATAGAAGTCGATGGTACTTC; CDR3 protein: CASSQDRSRWYF
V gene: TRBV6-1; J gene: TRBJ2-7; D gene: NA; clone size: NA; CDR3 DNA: TGTGCCAGCAGTGAGAGCGGAGGCAGCTCCTACGAGCAGTACTTC; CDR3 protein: CASSESGGSSYEQYF
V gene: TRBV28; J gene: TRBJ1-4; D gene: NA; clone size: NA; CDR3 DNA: TGTGCCAGCAGTTTAACAACAGGGTATTGGGGGAAGGTGGAAGAAAAACTGTTTTTT; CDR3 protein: CASSLTTGYWGKVEEKLFF
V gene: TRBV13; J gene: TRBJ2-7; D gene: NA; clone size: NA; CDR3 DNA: TGTGCCAGCAGCTTAGGGAGGACGAGCGGTTACTACGAGCAGTACTTC; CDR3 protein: CASSLGRTSGYYEQYF
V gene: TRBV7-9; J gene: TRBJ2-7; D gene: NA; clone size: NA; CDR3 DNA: TGTGCCAGCAGCGCGGGACTGCTTTACGAGCAGTACTTC; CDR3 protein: CASSAGLLYEQYF
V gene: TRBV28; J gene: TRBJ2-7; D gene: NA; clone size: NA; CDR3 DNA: TGTGCCAGCAGTCCCCCCCCCAGAGGCTACTACGAGCAGTACTTC; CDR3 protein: CASSPPPRGYYEQYF
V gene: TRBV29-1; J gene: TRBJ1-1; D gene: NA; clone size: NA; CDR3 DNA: TGCAGCGTTGAAGATCGCACAGGGAGTATGAACACTGAAGCTTTCTTT; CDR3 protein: CSVEDRTGSMNTEAFF
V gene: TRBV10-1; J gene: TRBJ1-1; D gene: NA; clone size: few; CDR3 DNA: TGCGCCAGCCGAACCCAGGCTGAAGCTTTCTTT; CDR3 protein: CASRTQAEAFF
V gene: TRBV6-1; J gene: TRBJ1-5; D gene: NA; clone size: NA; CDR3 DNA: TGTGCCAGCAGTGATTCATCAGGGAATCAGCCCCAGCATTTT; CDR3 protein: CASSDSSGNQPQHF
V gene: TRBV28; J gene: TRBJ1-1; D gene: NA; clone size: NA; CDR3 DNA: TGTGCCAGCAGCCCCATCGGGGGACCAACGAACACTGAAGCTTTCTTT; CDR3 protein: CASSPIGGPTNTEAFF
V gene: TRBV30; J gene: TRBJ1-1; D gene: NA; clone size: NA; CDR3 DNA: TGTGCCTGGAGTACCGGGGGGCGCGGCACTGAAGCTTTCTTT; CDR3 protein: CAWSTGGRGTEAFF
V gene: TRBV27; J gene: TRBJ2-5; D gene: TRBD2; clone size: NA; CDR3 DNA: TGTGCCAGCAGTTGGTCTAGCGGGAGGTATGAGACCCAGTACTTC; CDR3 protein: CASSWSSGRYETQYF
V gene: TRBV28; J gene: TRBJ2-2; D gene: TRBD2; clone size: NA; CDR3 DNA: TGTGCCAGCAGCCCCGGGGGGGGCGCCTTGGACACCGGGGAGCTGTTTTTT; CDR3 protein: CASSPGGGALDTGELFF
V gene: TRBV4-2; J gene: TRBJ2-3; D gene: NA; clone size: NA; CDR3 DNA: TGTGCCAGCAGCCAAGGGGTCGCGGATAGCACAGATACGCAGTATTTT; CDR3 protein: CASSQGVADSTDTQYF
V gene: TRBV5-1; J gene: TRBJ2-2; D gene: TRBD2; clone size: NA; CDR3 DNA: TGCGCCAGCAGCTTGGGACTAGCTGAGATCACCGGGGAGCTGTTTTTT; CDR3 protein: CASSLGLAEITGELFF
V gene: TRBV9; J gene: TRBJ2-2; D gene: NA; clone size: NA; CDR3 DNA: TGTGCCAGCAGCGTAGAGAGCTACACCGGGGAGCTGTTTTTT; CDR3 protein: CASSVESYTGELFF
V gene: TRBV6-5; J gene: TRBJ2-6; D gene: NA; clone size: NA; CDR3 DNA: TGTGCCAGCAGTTACCTCAGGGGAGTTGCCAACGTCCTGACTTTC; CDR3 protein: CASSYLRGVANVLTF
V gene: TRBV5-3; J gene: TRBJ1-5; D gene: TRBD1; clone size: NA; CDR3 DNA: TGTGCCAGAAGCATTAGGGACAGGGTACATCAGCCCCAGCATTTT; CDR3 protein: CARSIRDRVHQPQHF
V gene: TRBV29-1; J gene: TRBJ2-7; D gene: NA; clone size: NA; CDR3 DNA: TGCAGCGTCATTGGGAACTCTCCGGGAGAGCAGTACTTC; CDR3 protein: CSVIGNSPGEQYF
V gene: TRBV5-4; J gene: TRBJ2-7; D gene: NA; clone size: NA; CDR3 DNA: TGTGCCAGCAGTCCGACGGGGGGCCTTAAGGAGCAGTACTTC; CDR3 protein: CASSPTGGLKEQYF
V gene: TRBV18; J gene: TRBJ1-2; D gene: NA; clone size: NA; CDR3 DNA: TGTGCCAGCTCCCTCGCCACAGGGTTTTGGGGCTATGGCTACACCTTC; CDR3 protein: CASSLATGFWGYGYTF
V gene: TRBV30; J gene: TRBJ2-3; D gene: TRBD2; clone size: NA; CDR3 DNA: TGTGCCCTGGGGCGCGGGAGGACAGATACGCAGTATTTT; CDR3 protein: CALGRGRTDTQYF
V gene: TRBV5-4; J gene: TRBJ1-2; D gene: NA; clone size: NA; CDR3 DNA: TGTGCCAGCAGCTTTGGTGGGGCGCTTGGCTACACCTTC; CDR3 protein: CASSFGGALGYTF